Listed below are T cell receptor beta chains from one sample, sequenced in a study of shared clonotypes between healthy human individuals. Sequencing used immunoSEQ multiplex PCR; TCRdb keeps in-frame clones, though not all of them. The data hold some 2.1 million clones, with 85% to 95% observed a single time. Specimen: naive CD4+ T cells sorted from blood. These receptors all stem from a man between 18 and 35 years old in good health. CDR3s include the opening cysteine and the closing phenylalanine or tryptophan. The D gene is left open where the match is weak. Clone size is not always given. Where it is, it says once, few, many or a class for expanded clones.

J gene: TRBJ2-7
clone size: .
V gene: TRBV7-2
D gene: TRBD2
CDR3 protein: CASSLAPASGSYEQYF
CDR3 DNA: TGTGCCAGCAGCTTAGCGCCGGCTAGCGGCTCCTACGAGCAGTACTTC

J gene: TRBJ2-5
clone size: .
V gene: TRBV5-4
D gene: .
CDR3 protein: CASSLPGLRFQETQYF
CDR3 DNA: TGTGCCAGCAGCTTGCCGGGACTCAGGTTCCAAGAGACCCAGTACTTC

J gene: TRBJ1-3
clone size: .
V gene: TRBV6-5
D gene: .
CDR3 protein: CASTTRGVGNTIYF
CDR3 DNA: TGTGCCAGCACCACGAGGGGAGTCGGAAACACCATATATTTT

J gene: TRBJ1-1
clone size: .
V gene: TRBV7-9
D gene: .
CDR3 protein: CASSLGATNPEAFF
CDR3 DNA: TGTGCCAGCAGCTTAGGGGCCACGAATCCTGAAGCTTTCTTT

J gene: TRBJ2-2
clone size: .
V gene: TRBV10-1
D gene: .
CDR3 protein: CASSKRNTGELFF
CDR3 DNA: TGCGCCAGCAGTAAACGGAACACCGGGGAGCTGTTTTTT

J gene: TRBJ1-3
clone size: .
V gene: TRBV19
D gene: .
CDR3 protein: CASSEKSGNTIYF
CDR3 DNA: TGTGCCAGTAGCGAGAAGTCCGGAAACACCATATATTTT

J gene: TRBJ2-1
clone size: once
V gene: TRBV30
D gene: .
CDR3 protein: CAWSVGRSSYNEQFF
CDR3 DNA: TGTGCCTGGAGTGTTGGCCGGAGCTCCTACAATGAGCAGTTCTTC

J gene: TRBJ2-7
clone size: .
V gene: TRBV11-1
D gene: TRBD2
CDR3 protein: CASSLSSGLATEQYF
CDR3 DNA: TGTGCCAGCAGCCTTAGTTCGGGACTAGCGACCGAGCAGTACTTC

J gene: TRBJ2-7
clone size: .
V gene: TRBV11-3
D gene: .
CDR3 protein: CASSLVYEQYF
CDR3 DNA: TGTGCCAGCAGCTTAGTTTACGAGCAGTACTTC

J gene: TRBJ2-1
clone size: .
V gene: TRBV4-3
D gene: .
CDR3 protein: CASSQRSRGEQFF
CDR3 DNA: TGCGCCAGCAGCCAAAGGTCCAGGGGAGAGCAGTTCTTC

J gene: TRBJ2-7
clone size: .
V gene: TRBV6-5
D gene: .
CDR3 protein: CASSPVLLGQQYF
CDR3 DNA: TGTGCCAGCAGTCCCGTTCTGCTAGGACAGCAGTACTTC

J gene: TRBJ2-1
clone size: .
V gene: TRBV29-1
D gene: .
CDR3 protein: CSVDRDGYNEQFF
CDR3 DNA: TGCAGCGTTGATCGGGACGGCTACAATGAGCAGTTCTTC

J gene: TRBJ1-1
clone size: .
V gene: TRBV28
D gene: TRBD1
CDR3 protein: CAIISRDSSEAFF
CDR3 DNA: TGTGCCATCATAAGCCGGGACAGTAGTGAAGCTTTCTTT

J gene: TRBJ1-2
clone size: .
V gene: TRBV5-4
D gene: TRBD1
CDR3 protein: CASRPPGQASNYGYTF
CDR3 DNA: TGTGCCAGCAGGCCCCCGGGACAGGCGTCTAACTATGGCTACACCTTC

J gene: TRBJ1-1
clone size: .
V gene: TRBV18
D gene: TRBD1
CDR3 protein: CASSRDSEAFF
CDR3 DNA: TGTGCCAGCTCAAGGGACAGCGAAGCTTTCTTT

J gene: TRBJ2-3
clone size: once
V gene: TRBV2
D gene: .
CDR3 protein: CASISEPTDTQYF
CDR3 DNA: TGTGCCAGCATCTCGGAGCCCACAGATACGCAGTATTTT

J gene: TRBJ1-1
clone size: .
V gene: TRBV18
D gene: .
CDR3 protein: CASSPLTGRNTEAFF
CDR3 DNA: TGTGCCAGCTCACCCCTCACAGGGAGGAACACTGAAGCTTTCTTT

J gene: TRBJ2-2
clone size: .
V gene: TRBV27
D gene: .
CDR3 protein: CASSLGRAIPGELFF
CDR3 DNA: TGTGCCAGCAGTTTAGGGCGGGCAATCCCCGGGGAGCTGTTTTTT

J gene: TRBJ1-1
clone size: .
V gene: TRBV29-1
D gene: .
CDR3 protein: CSVEVGGNTEAFF
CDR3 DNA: TGCAGCGTTGAAGTCGGAGGAAACACTGAAGCTTTCTTT

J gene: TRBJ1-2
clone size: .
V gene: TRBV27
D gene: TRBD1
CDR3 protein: CASSFTGVTGYTF
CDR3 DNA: TGTGCCAGCAGTTTTACAGGGGTCACCGGCTACACCTTC

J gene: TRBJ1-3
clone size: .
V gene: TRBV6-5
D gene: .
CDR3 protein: CASSPGDNSGNTIYF
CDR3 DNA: TGTGCCAGCAGCCCAGGGGACAACTCTGGAAACACCATATATTTT

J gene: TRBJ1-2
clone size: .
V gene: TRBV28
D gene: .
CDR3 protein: CASSLRGAGGYTF
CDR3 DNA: TGTGCCAGCAGTTTACGGGGGGCCGGCGGCTACACCTTC

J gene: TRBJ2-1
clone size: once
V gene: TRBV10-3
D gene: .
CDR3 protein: CAISEWRGRDNEQFF
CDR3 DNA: TGTGCCATCAGTGAGTGGAGGGGCCGCGACAATGAGCAGTTCTTC

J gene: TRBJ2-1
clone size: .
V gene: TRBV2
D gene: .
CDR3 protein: CASSVRRGGYNEQFF
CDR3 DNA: TGTGCCAGCAGTGTAAGGAGGGGGGGCTACAATGAGCAGTTCTTC

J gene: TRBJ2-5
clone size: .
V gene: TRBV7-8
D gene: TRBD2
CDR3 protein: CASSLRTSGGVETQYF
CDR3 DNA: TGTGCCAGCAGCTTAAGGACTAGCGGGGGGGTTGAGACCCAGTACTTC

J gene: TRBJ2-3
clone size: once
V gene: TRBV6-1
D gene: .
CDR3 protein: CASTQVADTQYF
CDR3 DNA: TGTGCCAGCACGCAGGTAGCAGATACGCAGTATTTT

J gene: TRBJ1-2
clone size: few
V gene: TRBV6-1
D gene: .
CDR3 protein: CASSELVYGYTF
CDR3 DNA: TGTGCCAGCAGTGAATTGGTCTATGGCTACACCTTC

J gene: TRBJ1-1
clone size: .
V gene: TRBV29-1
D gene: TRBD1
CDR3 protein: CSVGGTGGHPTFSEAFF
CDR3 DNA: TGCAGCGTTGGGGGGACAGGGGGCCACCCAACGTTCTCTGAAGCTTTCTTT

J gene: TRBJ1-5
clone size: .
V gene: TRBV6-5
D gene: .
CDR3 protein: CASSSYGGAGNQPQHF
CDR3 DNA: TGTGCCAGCAGTTCGTATGGGGGGGCTGGCAATCAGCCCCAGCATTTT

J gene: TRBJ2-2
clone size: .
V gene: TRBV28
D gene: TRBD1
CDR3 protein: CASSPGDRVNTGELFF
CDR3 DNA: TGTGCCAGCAGTCCTGGGGACAGGGTTAACACCGGGGAGCTGTTTTTT

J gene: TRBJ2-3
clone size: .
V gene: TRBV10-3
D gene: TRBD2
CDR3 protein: CAISESVAGETDTQYF
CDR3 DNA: TGTGCCATCAGTGAGTCGGTAGCGGGAGAGACAGATACGCAGTATTTT

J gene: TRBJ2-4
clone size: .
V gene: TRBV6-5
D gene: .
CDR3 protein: CASSRVGAKNIQYF
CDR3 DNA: TGTGCCAGCAGTAGGGTAGGGGCCAAAAACATTCAGTACTTC

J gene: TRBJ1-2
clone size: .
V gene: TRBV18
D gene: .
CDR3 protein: CASSPVPGGTPNYGYTF
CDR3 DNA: TGTGCCAGCTCACCCGTCCCGGGAGGGACCCCTAACTATGGCTACACCTTC

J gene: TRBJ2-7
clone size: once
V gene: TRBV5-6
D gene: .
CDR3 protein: CASSLGTATYEQYF
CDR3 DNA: TGTGCCAGCAGCTTGGGGACCGCGACCTACGAGCAGTACTTC

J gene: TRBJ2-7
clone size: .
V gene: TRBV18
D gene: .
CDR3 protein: CASSPLDRLGKSYEQYF
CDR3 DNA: TGTGCCAGCTCACCGCTCGACAGGTTGGGGAAGTCCTACGAGCAGTACTTC

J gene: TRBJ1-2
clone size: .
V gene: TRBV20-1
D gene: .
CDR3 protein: CSALLGASYTF
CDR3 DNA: TGCAGTGCTTTGTTGGGCGCGAGCTACACCTTC

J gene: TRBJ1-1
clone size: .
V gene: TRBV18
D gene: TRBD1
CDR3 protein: CASSWGQGKETEAFF
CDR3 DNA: TGTGCCAGCTCCTGGGGACAGGGCAAGGAGACTGAAGCTTTCTTT

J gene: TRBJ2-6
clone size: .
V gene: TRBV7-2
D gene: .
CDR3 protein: CASSLLARVASGANVLTF
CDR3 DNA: TGTGCCAGCAGCTTATTGGCCAGGGTCGCTTCTGGGGCCAACGTCCTGACTTTC

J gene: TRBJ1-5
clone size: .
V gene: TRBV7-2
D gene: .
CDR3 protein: CASSLDGRHNQPQHF
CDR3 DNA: TGTGCCAGCAGCTTAGACGGCAGGCACAATCAGCCCCAGCATTTT

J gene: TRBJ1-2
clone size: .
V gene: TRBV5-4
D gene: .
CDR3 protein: CASSLWSRGIANYGYTF
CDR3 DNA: TGTGCCAGCAGCTTGTGGTCCAGGGGCATAGCTAACTATGGCTACACCTTC

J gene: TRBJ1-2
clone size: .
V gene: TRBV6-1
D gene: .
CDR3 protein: CASSESEAGYTF
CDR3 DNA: TGTGCCAGCAGTGAATCAGAGGCTGGCTACACCTTC

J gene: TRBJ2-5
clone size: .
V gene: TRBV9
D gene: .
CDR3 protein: CASSAGETQYF
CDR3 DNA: TGTGCCAGCAGCGCCGGGGAGACCCAGTACTTC

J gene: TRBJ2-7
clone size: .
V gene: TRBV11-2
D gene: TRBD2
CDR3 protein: CASSGTSGRAYEQYF
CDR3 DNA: TGTGCCAGCAGCGGGACTAGCGGGAGGGCCTACGAGCAGTACTTC

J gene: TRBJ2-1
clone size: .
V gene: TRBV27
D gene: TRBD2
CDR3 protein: CASSPAAGGRYNEQFF
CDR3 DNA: TGTGCCAGCAGCCCGGCGGCGGGAGGTCGCTACAATGAGCAGTTCTTC

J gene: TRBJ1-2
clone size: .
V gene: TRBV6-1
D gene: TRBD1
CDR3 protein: CASSLPGQSYGYTF
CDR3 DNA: TGTGCCAGCAGTCTACCGGGACAGAGCTATGGCTACACCTTC

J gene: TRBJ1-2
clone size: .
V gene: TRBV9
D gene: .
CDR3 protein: CASSVLGSVGGYTF
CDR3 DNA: TGTGCCAGCAGCGTATTGGGTAGTGTAGGCGGCTACACCTTC

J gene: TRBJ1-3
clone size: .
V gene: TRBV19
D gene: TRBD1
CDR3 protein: CASSRTGINTIYF
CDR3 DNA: TGTGCCAGTAGCCGGACAGGGATTAACACCATATATTTT

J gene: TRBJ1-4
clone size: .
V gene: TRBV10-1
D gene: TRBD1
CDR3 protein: CATSSRDRGISVKLFF
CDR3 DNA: TGCGCCACTTCGTCCCGGGACAGGGGTATATCGGTAAAACTGTTTTTT

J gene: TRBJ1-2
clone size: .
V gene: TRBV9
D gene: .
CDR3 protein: CASSVGTGTDGYTF
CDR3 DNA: TGTGCCAGCAGCGTAGGAACAGGGACCGATGGCTACACCTTC

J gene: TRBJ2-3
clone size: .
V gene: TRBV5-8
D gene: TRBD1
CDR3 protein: CASSSWTGQTDTQYF
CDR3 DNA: TGTGCCAGCAGCTCATGGACAGGGCAGACAGATACGCAGTATTTT

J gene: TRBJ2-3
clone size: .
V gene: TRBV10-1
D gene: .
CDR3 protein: CASSETVDTDTQYF
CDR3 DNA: TGCGCCAGCAGTGAGACAGTAGATACAGATACGCAGTATTTT

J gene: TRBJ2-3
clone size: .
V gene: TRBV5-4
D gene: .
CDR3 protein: CASSSRTLVDTQYF
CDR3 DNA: TGTGCCAGCAGCTCTAGGACCCTCGTGGATACGCAGTATTTT